This T cell receptor beta chain was recovered during a study of T cell responses to AZD1222 COVID-19 vaccine. Study-level findings and limits: There were repertoire samples only from the period after the peak T cell response. Donors were largely white British and mainly female; clonal diversity was possibly underestimated. Targeting of unmutated variant regions was reportedly seen in nearly half of spike-specific TCRs.

About this clone: The antigen remains unidentified.

Clones were sequenced by immunoSEQ multiplex PCR, and TCRdb holds only the in-frame ones, with some missing. The profile shows about 97,000 clones, approximately 90% of them singletons. The source material was peripheral blood, sampled on day 0 of AZD1222 vaccination. The TCR was taken from an adult in good health.

The CDR3 coding sequence is TGTGCCAGCAGCGTAGGAGCGGGGGGCCCCCGAAACACCGGGGAGCTGTTTTTT. It translates to CASSVGAGGPRNTGELFF. The rearrangement links TRBV9 to TRBJ2-2, with 9 bases identical to TRBD2. The CDR3 sequence is 18 residues long. CDR1 and CDR2 (germline): SGDLS, YYNGEE. V lost 0 bases to trimming and J lost 2 bases; unmatched junction nucleotides: 8.